These 16 T cell receptor beta chains came from one sample sequenced in a study of beta chain features in type 1 diabetes (dated by TCRdb to 2017 to 2018). Library generation was performed with the immunoSEQ multiplex PCR assay. The entire amount of isolated RNA was reverse transcribed using the High Capacity cDNA Reverse Transcription Kit, so the sequenced TCRB transcripts were expressed ones. The table comes from immuneACCESS by way of TCRdb, which keeps in-frame sequences with V and J called. Part of the clones is missing from these tables; in studies checked, under half for an unresolved V gene and the rest for unknown reasons. The sample records 140,000 to 150,000 clones, 48% of which are singletons. Jointly, the top ten make up 0.4% to 0.5% of the sample. Sequencing used Tregs from blood. The meaning of the sample's cell subset or site label: regulatory CD4+ T cells. All receptors come from a man aged 18 to 30 in good health.

This clone was detected a few times. The J gene is TRBJ2-7, the V gene TRBV7-2, with D uncertain. Trimming stripped 1 base from V and 3 bases from J, with 10 bases between. The V gene's germline CDR1 is SGHTA and CDR2 FQGNSA. The CDR3 contains 14 residues. The CDR3 spells CASSLVVTHYEQYF. CDR3 nucleotides: TGTGCCAGCAGCTTAGTAGTCACCCACTACGAGCAGTACTTC.

The V call is TRBV23-1, the J call TRBJ1-1; D not resolved. TRBV23-1 is recorded as an ORF, its role being uncertain. The CDR3 totals 14 residues. Trimming removed 10 bases at V and 0 bases at J, with 15 bases between. The CDR3 nucleotides read TGCGCCAACCTGGCTAGCAGTGTGAACACTGAAGCTTTCTTT. This gives the protein CANLASSVNTEAFF.

The J gene is TRBJ2-1, the V gene TRBV14; 9 bases match TRBD1. CDR3 size: 15 residues. Germline V gene sequence: CDR1 SGHDN, CDR2 FVKESK. The V segment lost 2 bases and the J segment 8 bases; nucleotides outside the gene matches: 7. CDR3 DNA: TGTGCCAGCAGCCAAACAGGGGGCGCGAAGGATGAGCAGTTCTTC. It specifies CASSQTGGAKDEQFF.

This clone has a handful of counts. The chain employs TRBV5-6 and TRBJ2-1; D call uncertain. From germline, CDR1 is SGHDT and CDR2 YYEEEE. The V end lost 1 base, the J end lost 0 bases, and 11 bases lay between the germline ends. This CDR3 is built from 16 residues. The CDR3 region is CASSLFGGTSYNEQFF. The CDR3 coding sequence is TGTGCCAGCAGCTTGTTTGGCGGAACCTCCTACAATGAGCAGTTCTTC.

This chain uses TRBV18 with TRBJ1-3; maybe TRBD1 (6 bases). This CDR3 has 14 residues. The ends were cut back, 4 bases at V and 6 bases at J, with 13 bases in the middle. From germline, CDR1 is KGHSH and CDR2 LQKENI. CDR3 in amino acids: CASSLPGAENTIYF. For the CDR3, the DNA is TGTGCCAGCTCACTACCGGGGGCCGAAAACACCATATATTTT.

The chain couples TRBV6-5 to TRBJ2-7, with D perhaps TRBD2 (5 bases). Trimming removed 5 bases at V and 3 bases at J, with 17 bases between. The CDR3 is made up of 15 amino acids. Per germline, CDR1 MNHEY and CDR2 SVGAGI. CDR3 DNA sequence: TGTGCCAGCAGTCCCGGTAGATCGGGGATCTACGAGCAGTACTTC. Protein: CASSPGRSGIYEQYF.

Comment on this clone: This sample includes further DNA sequences coding for the same CDR3. The chain carries TRBV6-4 and TRBJ2-1, with TRBD2 identical over 9 bases. CDR1 is MRHNA, CDR2 SNTAGT, per germline. The CDR3 is 15 amino acids. The junction had 6 bases not matched to a gene; V was cut back by 6 bases and J by 3 bases. The CDR3: CASSPGTSNYNEQFF. The CDR3 nucleotides are TGTGCCAGCAGCCCCGGGACTAGCAACTACAATGAGCAGTTCTTC.

This chain uses TRBV5-4 with TRBJ1-1, with 7 bases lining up with TRBD1. The V gene's germline CDR1 is SGHNT and CDR2 YYREEE (reference sequence). Trimming took 6 bases from V and 1 from J; bases not matched to a gene: 9. The length of the CDR3 is 15 residues. The CDR3 DNA follows: TGTGCCAGCACTAGGTGGGACAGAGAGAACACTGAAGCTTTCTTT. Encoded protein: CASTRWDRENTEAFF.

The chain has TRBV19 and TRBJ1-1, with unresolved D. V was pared by 5 bases and J by 0 bases, with 4 bases between. Per germline, CDR1 LNHDA and CDR2 SQIVND (reference sequence). The CDR3 runs to 12 residues. CDR3 nucleotide sequence: TGTGCCAGTAGTGCGTTGAACACTGAAGCTTTCTTT. As protein: CASSALNTEAFF.

This chain links TRBV19 with TRBJ2-5; 12 bases line up with TRBD2. J gave up 3 bases and V 5 bases, and 1 base lay outside the gene matches. This CDR3 contains 14 residues. Germline V gene lookup returns CDR1 LNHDA and CDR2 SQIVND (reference sequence). The CDR3 DNA sequence: TGTGCCAGTAGTCGACTAGCGGGGGAAGAGACCCAGTACTTC. Protein sequence: CASSRLAGEETQYF.

The J gene is TRBJ2-5, the V gene TRBV2; a possible D gene is TRBD2 (5 bases). The end of the DNA aligns better with TRBJ2-7, so the J call may be wrong. Germline V lookup: CDR1 SNHLY, CDR2 FYNNEI. This CDR3 region has 12 residues. The CDR3 loop is CASSGPGYEQYF. The CDR3 region has the DNA TGTGCCAGCAGTGGCCCGGGGTACGAGCAGTACTTC.

V gene TRBV7-8 combines with J gene TRBJ2-5; TRBD1 matches 7 bases. The V gene's germline CDR1 is SGHVS and CDR2 FQNEAQ. The junction had 3 bases not matched to a gene; V was cut back by 1 base and J by 4 bases. There are 14 residues in the CDR3. The CDR3 is CASSLGRGRETQYF. The CDR3 bases are TGTGCCAGCAGCTTAGGAAGGGGGCGAGAGACCCAGTACTTC. Full variable domain (outside the CDR3, taken from reference TRBV7-8 and TRBJ2-5): GAGVSQSPRYKVAKRGQDVALRCDPISGHVSLFWYQQALGQGPEFLTYFQNEAQLDKSGLPSDRFFAERPEGSVSTLKIQRTQQEDSAVYLCASSLGRGRETQYFGPGTRLLVL.

The rearrangement joins TRBV25-1 to TRBJ2-1; 8 positions match TRBD2. Germline values: CDR1 MGHDK, CDR2 SYGVNS. CDR3 length: 15 amino acids. V lost 4 bases and J lost 0; bases outside the gene matches: 2. CDR3 DNA sequence: TGTGCCAGCAGTGTCGGGACTAGCTCCTACAATGAGCAGTTCTTC. As protein: CASSVGTSSYNEQFF.

The chain joins TRBV18 to TRBJ2-7; TRBD1 agrees at 10 bases. The CDR3 spans 14 residues. The V gene's germline CDR1 is KGHSH and CDR2 LQKENI. The V and J ends lost 4 bases and 7 bases, in that order; junction bases with no gene match: 7. CDR3 loop: CASSRQGARWEQYF. CDR3 coding DNA: TGTGCCAGCTCACGACAGGGGGCGAGATGGGAGCAGTACTTC.

The table lists this clone with a few counts. The chain recombines TRBV28 with TRBJ1-5; D is undetermined. With 8 bases removed from V and 0 bases from J, the gap between germline ends came to 11 bases. CDR1 MDHEN and CDR2 SYDVKM come from the germline V gene. This CDR3 has 14 residues. The CDR3 region is CASLPGSSNQPQHF. In DNA, the CDR3 is TGTGCCAGCCTCCCGGGGAGTAGCAATCAGCCCCAGCATTTT.

This chain links TRBV7-9 with TRBJ1-2; D is uncertain. Trimming took 1 base from V and 4 from J, leaving 7 bases between them. The CDR3 spans 13 residues. CDR1 is SEHNR, CDR2 FQNEAQ, per germline (reference sequence). The CDR3 loop reads CASSLVRGYGYTF. In DNA form, the CDR3 reads TGTGCCAGCAGCTTAGTCCGGGGCTATGGCTACACCTTC.